This T cell receptor (beta chain) was documented in a study of T cell repertoires in cytomegalovirus infection. Overall study context: CMV infection and matching HLA type were both indicated by public TCR beta signatures.

Study-level results: The cumulative frequency of public TCR beta families identified carriers of CMV plus the relevant HLA. In two of eight donors, the top clonotype was HLA-C-restricted CMV-specific.

MiXCR, run by TCRdb on the reads, gives a single entry per CDR3 protein. The table lists about 320,000 distinct CDR3 sequences, more than 8% of them singletons. This clonotype has only a few counts. Its specificity is not known. V shed 3 bases and J 6 bases; nucleotides not matched to a gene: 6. Germline V gives CDR1 SGHTA, CDR2 FQGTGA. This CDR3 spans 14 amino acids. The specimen was PBMCs. The V call is TRBV7-3, the J call TRBJ2-7, with 9 bases aligning to TRBD1. The origin of this receptor is a human donor in good health (CMV status not recorded). Some clones in this sample may be carry-over from other donors' samples. CDR3 nucleotide sequence: TGTGCCAGCAGCTTGACAGGGGGATTCGGCGAGCAGTACTTC. Translating it yields CASSLTGGFGEQYF.